This T cell receptor beta chain was identified during a study of CD8 T cells in Susac syndrome. Findings and caveats of the study: The authors acknowledged that their TCR sequencing and HLA analysis involved a relatively small number of individuals.

Regarding this clonotype: Its antigen remains unknown.

Random hexamers were used to reverse transcribe an amount of roughly 0.45 to 1 ug RNA. TCRdb reprocessed the immunoSEQ multiplex PCR reads via MiXCR and lists one record per CDR3 protein. The table includes more than 250,000 distinct CDR3 sequences, about 91% detected once. Included as multiple sclerosis controls were treatment-naive patients who had stable or active relapsing-remitting disease. The authors negatively isolated CD8+ and CD4+ T cells and FACS-enriched TEMRA cells. The sample comprised CD4+ T cells from PBMCs. The receptor was isolated from a human donor with multiple sclerosis.

CDR3 sequence reads: CASSLIAPMNTEAFF. The DNA of the CDR3 is TGTGCCAGCAGCTTAATAGCTCCAATGAACACTGAAGCTTTCTTT. The rearrangement links TRBV7-2 to TRBJ1-1; D is unresolved. The germline V gene encodes CDR1 SGHTA and CDR2 FQGNSA. This CDR3 spans 15 amino acids. Trimming took off 2 bases at V and 0 bases at J, with 10 bases between the two ends. Complete variable domain (other parts from reference TRBV7-2 and TRBJ1-1): GAGVSQSPSNKVTEKGKDVELRCDPISGHTALYWYRQSLGQGLEFLIYFQGNSAPDKSGLPSDRFSAERTGGSVSTLTIQRTQQEDSAVYLCASSLIAPMNTEAFFGQGTRLTVV.